What follows is one TCR beta chain and its context. Its antigen remains unidentified. Base quality data are lacking; no much larger clone is found one base away. The cohort was made up of 666 healthy bone marrow donors. Cohort members were all nominally healthy when sampled, although unrecorded immune exposures were likely present. The donor tested CMV seronegative, placing the donor among the 300 to 400 seronegative members of the cohort. A peripheral blood sample was provided by each donor, and peripheral blood mononuclear cells were used for TCR beta sequencing. The Qiagen DNeasy Blood Extraction Kit was used to extract genomic DNA from the blood cell samples. The data belong to a study of cytomegalovirus exposure and HLA in healthy donors (TCRdb year 2017). With regard to the full study: In an earlier analysis of approximately 500 of the donors, around 290 Gb of sequence data and some 120 million unique TCR beta sequences from roughly 190 million T cells were reported. Roughly 300 gigabases of sequencing data and approximately 91 million unique TCR sequences made up an early release that covered under 750 HLA-typed donors. Of the roughly 400 genotyped donors, approximately 80% fell in the genetic ancestry cluster associated with self-reported Caucasian donors. The study aimed to test whether signatures of past pathogen exposure could be identified by cataloging public T cell receptors. The study profiled the T cell repertoires of hundreds of subjects by immunosequencing and related them to cytomegalovirus serostatus. Besides the first cohort of under 700 subjects, a separate validation cohort made up of 120 different subjects was used. High-throughput TCR immunosequencing, statistical association of individual TCRs with disease status, and machine learning were combined to predict cytomegalovirus infection status. In a later analysis, previously published TCR beta repertoires from roughly 710 donors were re-analyzed and high-resolution HLA genotyping was added so that TCR occurrence patterns could be studied. Rather than using new phenotypic data, the later analysis identified candidate immune exposures from TCR beta sequences and from how often those sequences occurred across donors. An earlier analysis of some 600 of the donors applied high-throughput TCR beta sequencing to assess whether each TCR beta V gene segment acted as functional or pseudogenic. Alongside the repertoire data, information on donor age, sex, ethnicity and CMV serostatus was compiled. A later genetic analysis used genome-wide SNP genotypes for about 60% of the roughly 700 donors, treating that subset as a discovery cohort. Every discovery cohort repertoire had been produced on one sequencing platform. Class I and class II HLA loci were covered by the typing at four-digit resolution. The number of donors typed differed by locus, with about 629-630 for A, B, C, DRB1 and DQB1, 522 for DQA1, some 570 for DPA1, and under 490 for DPB1. A handful of DR-DQ haplotypes were handled as single units for association and clustering because linkage in the cohort was strong. On average, around 240,000 unique TCR beta nucleotide sequences were sequenced per donor among 398 genotyped donors of the cohort, with approximately 18% of those sequences being non-productive.

Libraries were constructed by the immunoSEQ multiplex PCR assay. For the multiplex PCR, a mixture combining 60 forward primers for TCR Vbeta segments and 13 reverse primers for TCR Jbeta segments was used. A multiplex PCR assay on genomic DNA amplified the CDR3 region of rearranged TCR beta genes. On the Illumina HiSeq System, the amplified TCR beta libraries were sequenced as 87-base-pair reads. On the study's bioinformatics: A later analysis counted approximately 74 million unique TCR beta chains across the 690 or so repertoires, and 10 million to 11 million of these chains were shared by at least two donors. Raw reads were error-corrected and collapsed into unique sequences by a nearest-neighbor algorithm in which closely related sequences were merged to remove PCR and sequencing errors. V, D and J gene segments were assigned by aligning CDR3 sequences to IMGT reference sequences. For a sequence to be retained, at least a six-nucleotide match to both a V gene segment and a J gene segment was required. A rearrangement was called productive if the CDR3 had no stop codons and remained in frame with V and J, and every other rearrangement was called non-productive. CDR3 was defined by IMGT convention, running from the second conserved V-encoded cysteine to the conserved J-encoded phenylalanine. The earlier analysis of some 600 of the donors excluded sequences that lacked an unambiguous match to a single V gene segment. An earlier analysis of just under 600 of the donors called V segments functional above 56.7% productive rearrangements and segregating when the between-donor standard deviation exceeded 5%. A statistical classification framework was developed to diagnose cytomegalovirus status using the catalog of TCR beta chain sequences. In a later analysis, V and J genes were assigned by comparing TCR nucleotide sequences against IMGT/GENE-DB human TR gene sequences. Using the TCRdist pipeline, a later analysis assigned CDR3 sequences along with most-parsimonious VDJ recombination scenarios. In a later analysis, each TCR beta chain was defined by its CDR3 amino acid sequence together with its V-gene family, and reads without a unique V-gene family were excluded. As a way to deal with suspected cross-contamination and a sequencing artifact, a later analysis dropped 450 to 600 nucleotide sequences that were highly shared and had low generation probability. For each public chain, a later analysis derived a clonal expansion index from normalized ranks of inferred template counts within each repertoire. In a later analysis, generation probabilities were computed using a VDJ recombination model fitted to out-of-frame rearrangements, and the results were checked against IGoR. In a later analysis, TCR-TCR, TCR-HLA and TCR-CMV co-occurrence was scored with hypergeometric tests, and a repertoire-size bias correction was applied to TCR pairs. To estimate false discovery rates, a later analysis permuted the HLA or CMV assignments 20 times. In a later analysis, co-occurring TCRs were grouped using DBSCAN, with TCRdist sequence similarity added in when clustering inside HLA-allele-positive subsets. Co-occurrence clustering excluded repertoires with fewer than 30,000 or more than 120,000 public chains, plus five with anomalous nucleotide sharing. The source is immuneACCESS, and TCRdb retained only in-frame sequences with V and J called. Part of the clones is not carried over; for the studies checked, unresolved V genes explain less than half of this, and the remainder is unexplained. V and J calls and clone size are copied from that table; D and trimming were computed from the DNA. The sample table shows roughly 170,000 clones, and 75% to 85% are seen once. Together, the top ten hold 0.6% to 0.95% of the sample.

Overall results and qualifications from the work: A cluster of highly shared sequence variants was judged likely to be a technical artifact of the sequencing pipeline. HLA typing was unavailable for some donors at each locus, so association tests used only the typed subset. Linkage disequilibrium might explain the correlated functional status among segregating V segments, but an unknown experimental factor could not be excluded. According to a later analysis, most CMV-associated TCR beta chains appeared to be HLA-restricted, and the HLA associations seemed to be driven largely by CMV exposure. Most TCR sequences were observed very rarely across donors, whereas some public TCRs were present in many individuals. Broadly in line with IMGT annotations, most TCR beta V segments showed up in productive rearrangements about 87% or about 30% of the time in an earlier analysis of around 550 of the donors. When HLA alleles, especially DR and DQ, strongly co-occurred, TCR associations were difficult to assign to individual alleles. A further reported finding was that TCR beta sequences accurately predicted the HLA-A and HLA-B alleles for most subjects in the first cohort. V-gene and J-gene trimming of TCR beta chains was associated with a missense DCLRE1C variant in a later genetic analysis, and the association was replicated in an independent cohort. The only immune exposure information available for the cohort was CMV serostatus. In a later analysis, the rate of TCR association differed among HLA loci, with DRB1 alleles having the most associated TCRs and HLA-C alleles having the fewest. The study listed 150 to 200 TCR beta chains as associated with cytomegalovirus. Roughly uniform sequencing depth across donors was assumed in presence/absence analyses, although this assumption may not hold. The authors suggested that the approach could potentially be extended to other disease states and immunological phenotypes. In this cohort, only TCR beta chains were sequenced, and detectable features were limited by the absence of alpha or paired-chain data. In vitro tests confirmed that three of the cytomegalovirus-associated TCR beta chains recognize cytomegalovirus antigens. The earlier analysis of 587 of the donors excluded over 15 rarely observed V segments, including chromosome 9 orphons, because counts were too low. The classifier was reported to diagnose cytomegalovirus status with high specificity and sensitivity in both the original and validation cohorts. In a later analysis, some 17,000 TCR beta sequences were associated with specific HLA alleles at a false discovery rate of 0.05. A later analysis found that HLA-associated TCR beta chains were more clonally expanded and had lower generation probabilities than equally common non-associated chains. A later genetic analysis reported fewer N-insertions in productive TCRs among donors in an Asian-associated ancestry cluster than the 666-donor mean. A later analysis reported that several top co-occurrence clusters appeared linked to parvovirus B19, influenza, CMV and Epstein-Barr virus.

This receptor was taken from a female donor in good health and CMV-seronegative. The sample taken for sequencing was PBMCs.

The nucleotides are TGCGCCAGCAGCTTGGGCCCCCAGGGGGCGGATACAGATACGCAGTATTTT. It translates as CASSLGPQGADTDTQYF. The chain couples TRBV5-1 to TRBJ2-3, and TRBD1 matches 8 of the central bases. Reading from cysteine to phenylalanine, the CDR3 counts 17 amino acids. Only the CDR3 region is kept as DNA, spanning 51 bases read in frame from base 1. CDR1 and CDR2, per the germline V gene, are SGHRS and YFSETQ. V is trimmed back by 0 bases and J by 3 bases, and the junction contains 9 bases that no gene match accounts for. The entire variable domain, with the stretches around the CDR3 drawn from the reference TRBV5-1 and TRBJ2-3 proteins, is KAGVTQTPRYLIKTRGQQVTLSCSPISGHRSVSWYQQTPGQGLQFLFEYFSETQRNKGNFPGRFSGRQFSNSRSEMNVSTLELGDSALYLCASSLGPQGADTDTQYFGPGTRLTVL.